The next 11 T cell receptor beta chains were all read from a single sample in a study of blood T cell repertoires in COVID-19. Method: immunoSEQ multiplex PCR; TCRdb's copy keeps in-frame clones and lacks some. The table lists approximately 300,000 clones, over 75% of them singletons, with around 1% in the top ten. Material for sequencing was peripheral blood. Receptors originate from a human donor with COVID-19, enrolled during active disease. The donor label of this sample is uncertain.

This chain links TRBV9 with TRBJ1-6; a weak D match, TRBD1 (6 bases). CDR1 and CDR2 from the germline V gene are SGDLS and YYNGEE. This CDR3 has 18 amino acids. The V gene lost 0 bases and the J gene lost 8 bases, with 21 bases spanning the gap. CDR3 DNA: TGTGCCAGCAGCGTAGATTTGCCGAACACAGGGTCTTATTCACCCCTCCACTTT. Translation gives CASSVDLPNTGSYSPLHF.

This clone was detected once. CDR3 sequence: CASSIMDTSSYGYTF. CDR3 in DNA: TGTGCCAGTAGTATTATGGACACGTCTAGCTATGGCTACACCTTC. The genes are TRBV19 and TRBJ1-2; D might be TRBD1 (5 bases). Trimming cost V 3 bases and J 4 bases, with 15 bases left between them. Germline V gives CDR1 LNHDA, CDR2 SQIVND (reference sequence). The CDR3 is 15 amino acids.

The chain joins TRBV7-9 to TRBJ2-3; D is possibly TRBD2 (5 bases). From germline, CDR1 is SEHNR and CDR2 FQNEAQ (reference sequence). The CDR3 consists of 15 residues. Trimming pared 3 bases from V and 2 bases from J, leaving 12 bases between. The CDR3 sequence is CASSFSRAHTDTQYF. The CDR3 DNA reads TGTGCCAGCAGCTTCTCGCGGGCCCACACAGATACGCAGTATTTT.

The chain recombines TRBV9 with TRBJ2-7; 8 bases fit TRBD2. J was trimmed by 0 bases and V by 4 bases; bases with no gene match: 6. Germline values: CDR1 SGDLS, CDR2 YYNGEE. The CDR3 length is 15 residues. The CDR3 protein is CASSPGGESSYEQYF. The CDR3 nucleotides read TGTGCCAGCAGCCCCGGGGGGGAAAGCTCCTACGAGCAGTACTTC. Complete variable domain (other parts from reference TRBV9 and TRBJ2-7): DSGVTQTPKHLITATGQRVTLRCSPRSGDLSVYWYQQSLDQGLQFLIQYYNGEERAKGNILERFSAQQFPDLHSELNLSSLELGDSALYFCASSPGGESSYEQYFGPGTRLTVT.

This clone showed up just once. This chain connects TRBV11-2 to TRBJ2-7, with D perhaps matching TRBD2 (6 bases). Germline V gene data show CDR1 as SGHAT and CDR2 as FQNNGV. V lost 7 bases and J 5 bases, leaving 15 bases between the germline ends. The CDR3 loop spans 13 amino acids. In DNA, the CDR3 is TGTGCCAGCAACGCGGGACCTTTCCACGAGCAGTACTTC. Translation: CASNAGPFHEQYF.

The chain carries TRBV11-2 and TRBJ2-3; 7 bases agree with TRBD2. This CDR3 is built from 17 residues. The ends lost 5 bases at V and 1 base at J; junction bases unmatched: 12. Germline-derived CDR1 and CDR2 are SGHAT and FQNNGV. Here the CDR3 reads CASSLGVPTSGTDTQYF. The CDR3 bases are TGTGCCAGCAGCCTCGGAGTCCCAACTAGCGGCACAGATACGCAGTATTTT.

The rearrangement uses TRBV5-1 and TRBJ1-2, with a possible D match to TRBD1 (5 bases). CDR1 SGHRS and CDR2 YFSETQ come from the germline V gene. Trimming left V 0 bases short and J 6 bases short, with 15 bases between. CDR3 length: 15 amino acids. This chain's CDR3 is CASSLAGGIPDGYTF. CDR3 nucleotide sequence: TGCGCCAGCAGCTTGGCCGGGGGAATTCCGGATGGCTACACCTTC.

V is TRBV7-9 and J is TRBJ2-3, with D perhaps matching TRBD2 (6 bases). Germline loops: CDR1 SEHNR, CDR2 FQNEAQ (reference sequence). This CDR3 is 12 amino acids long. Trimming removed 5 bases at V and 11 bases at J, with 14 bases between. CDR3 loop: CASSPRFGRQYF. The CDR3 nucleotides read TGTGCCAGCAGCCCCCGTTTCGGGAGGCAGTATTTT.

The chain carries TRBV15 and TRBJ2-7, with 11 bases lining up with TRBD2. This CDR3 spans 16 amino acids. The germline gives CDR1 LNHNV, CDR2 YYDKDF (reference sequence). The V gene end was trimmed by 2 bases and the J gene end by 7 bases; junction bases not matched to a gene: 10. The CDR3 coding sequence is TGTGCCACCAGCAGATTTCCACCGGGACTAGCGGATGAGCAGTACTTC. Protein: CATSRFPPGLADEQYF.

The J gene is TRBJ2-1, the V gene TRBV7-8; 9 bases are a match to TRBD2. Losses at the gene ends were 2 bases for V and 4 bases for J; bases not matched to a gene: 12. Germline values: CDR1 SGHVS, CDR2 FQNEAQ. This CDR3 comprises 18 residues. CDR3 in amino acids: CASSLRAAAGGGYNEQFF. In nucleotides, the CDR3 is TGTGCCAGCAGCTTAAGGGCAGCGGCGGGAGGGGGATACAATGAGCAGTTCTTC.

The rearrangement joins TRBV19 to TRBJ1-5; 7 bases map to TRBD1. Germline V lookup: CDR1 LNHDA, CDR2 SQIVND (reference sequence). The J segment lost 6 bases and the V segment lost 4 bases, leaving 6 bases of the junction unmatched. The CDR3 loop spans 14 amino acids. Written as DNA, the CDR3 is TGTGCCAGTAGTACTACAGGGGAAGGTCAGCCCCAGCATTTT. Protein: CASSTTGEGQPQHF.